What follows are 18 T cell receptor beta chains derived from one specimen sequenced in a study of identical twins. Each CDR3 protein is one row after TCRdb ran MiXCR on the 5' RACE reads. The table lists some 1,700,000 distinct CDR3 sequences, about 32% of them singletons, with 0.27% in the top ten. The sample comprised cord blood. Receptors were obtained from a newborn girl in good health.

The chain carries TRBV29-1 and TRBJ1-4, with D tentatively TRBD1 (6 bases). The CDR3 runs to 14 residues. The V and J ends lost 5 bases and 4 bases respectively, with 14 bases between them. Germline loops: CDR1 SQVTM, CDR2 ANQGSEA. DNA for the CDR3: TGCAGCGTTTCCACCGACAGGTTTAATGAAAAACTGTTTTTT. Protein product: CSVSTDRFNEKLFF.

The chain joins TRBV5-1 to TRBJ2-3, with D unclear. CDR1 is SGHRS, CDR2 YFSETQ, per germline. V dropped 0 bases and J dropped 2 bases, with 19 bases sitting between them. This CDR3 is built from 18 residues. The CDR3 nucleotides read TGCGCCAGCAGCTTGGGACTGGACCCCCTGGGGTTCACAGATACGCAGTATTTT. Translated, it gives CASSLGLDPLGFTDTQYF.

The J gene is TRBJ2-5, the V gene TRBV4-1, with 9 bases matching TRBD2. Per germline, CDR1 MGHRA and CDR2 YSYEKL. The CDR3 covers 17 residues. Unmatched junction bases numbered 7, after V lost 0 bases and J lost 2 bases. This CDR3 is CASSQDPTSGVQETQYF. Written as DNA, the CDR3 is TGCGCCAGCAGCCAAGATCCGACTAGCGGTGTTCAAGAGACCCAGTACTTC.

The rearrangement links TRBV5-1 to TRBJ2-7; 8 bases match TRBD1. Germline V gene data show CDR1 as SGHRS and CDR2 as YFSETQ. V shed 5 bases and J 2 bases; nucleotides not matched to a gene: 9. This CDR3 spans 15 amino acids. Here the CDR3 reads CASSTGQALAYEQYF. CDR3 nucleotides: TGCGCCAGCAGTACGGGACAGGCTCTCGCCTACGAGCAGTACTTC.

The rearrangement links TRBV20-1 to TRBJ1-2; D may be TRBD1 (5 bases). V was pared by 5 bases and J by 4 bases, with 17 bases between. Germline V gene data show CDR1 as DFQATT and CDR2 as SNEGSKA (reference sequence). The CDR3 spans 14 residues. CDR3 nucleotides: TGCAGTGCTCCTCTACCGACAGTTCCCTATGGCTACACCTTC. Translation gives CSAPLPTVPYGYTF.

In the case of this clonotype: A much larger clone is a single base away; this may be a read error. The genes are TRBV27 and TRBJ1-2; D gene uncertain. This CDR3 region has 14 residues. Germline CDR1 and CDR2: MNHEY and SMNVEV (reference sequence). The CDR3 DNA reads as TGTGCCAGCAGTTTCCGGAACAGAGGCTATGGCTGCACCTTC. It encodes CASSFRNRGYGCTF.

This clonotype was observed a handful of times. CDR3 loop: CASSPRDPSTDTQYF. The CDR3, as DNA: TGCGCCAGCAGCCCCCGGGACCCTAGCACAGATACGCAGTATTTT. The chain couples TRBV5-1 to TRBJ2-3; possibly TRBD1 or TRBD2 for D (5 bases each). The V end lost 4 bases, the J end lost 0 bases, and 12 bases lay between the germline ends. This CDR3 contains 15 residues. The germline V gene has CDR1 SGHRS and CDR2 YFSETQ.

CDR3 protein: CSVVRSGTEFF. The CDR3 coding sequence is TGCAGCGTTGTTCGTTCGGGGACGGAGTTCTTC. The chain employs TRBV29-1 and TRBJ2-1; D tentatively reads TRBD1 or TRBD2 (5 bases each). V was shortened by 4 bases and J by 14 bases, with 15 bases between the two germline ends. The CDR3 loop spans 11 amino acids. The germline V gene has CDR1 SQVTM and CDR2 ANQGSEA.

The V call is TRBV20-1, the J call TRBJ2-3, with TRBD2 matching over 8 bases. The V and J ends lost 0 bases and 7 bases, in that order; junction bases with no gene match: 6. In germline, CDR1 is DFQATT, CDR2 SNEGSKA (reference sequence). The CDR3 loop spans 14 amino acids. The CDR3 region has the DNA TGCAGTGCTAGAGAAAGCGGGAGAGGGTATACGCAGTATTTT. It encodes CSARESGRGYTQYF.

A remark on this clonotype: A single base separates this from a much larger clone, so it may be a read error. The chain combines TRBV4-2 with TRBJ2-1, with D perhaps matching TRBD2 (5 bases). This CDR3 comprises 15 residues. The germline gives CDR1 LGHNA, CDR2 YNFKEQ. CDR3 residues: CASSQDLLARNGQFF. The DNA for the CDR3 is TGTGCCAGCAGCCAAGATCTCCTAGCTAGGAATGGGCAGTTCTTC.

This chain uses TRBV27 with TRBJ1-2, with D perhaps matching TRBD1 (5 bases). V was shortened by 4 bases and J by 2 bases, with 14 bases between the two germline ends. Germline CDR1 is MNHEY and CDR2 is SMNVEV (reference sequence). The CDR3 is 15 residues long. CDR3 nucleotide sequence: TGTGCCAGCAGTTGGGGCGCGAATGGGAACTATGGCTACACCTTC. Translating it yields CASSWGANGNYGYTF.

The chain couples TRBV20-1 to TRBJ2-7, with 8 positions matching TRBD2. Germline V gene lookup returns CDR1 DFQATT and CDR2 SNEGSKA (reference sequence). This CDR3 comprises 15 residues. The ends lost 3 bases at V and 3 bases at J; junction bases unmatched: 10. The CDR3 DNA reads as TGCAGTGCTAGGGCCGGGACTAGGCCCCTCTACGAGCAGTACTTC. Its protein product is CSARAGTRPLYEQYF.

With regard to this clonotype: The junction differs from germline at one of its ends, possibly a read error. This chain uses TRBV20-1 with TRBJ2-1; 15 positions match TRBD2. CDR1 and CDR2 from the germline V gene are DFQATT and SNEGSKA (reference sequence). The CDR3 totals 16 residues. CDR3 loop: CSVRGTSGRSWNEQFF. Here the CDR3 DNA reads TGCAGTGTTAGAGGGACTAGCGGGAGGAGTTGGAATGAGCAGTTCTTC.

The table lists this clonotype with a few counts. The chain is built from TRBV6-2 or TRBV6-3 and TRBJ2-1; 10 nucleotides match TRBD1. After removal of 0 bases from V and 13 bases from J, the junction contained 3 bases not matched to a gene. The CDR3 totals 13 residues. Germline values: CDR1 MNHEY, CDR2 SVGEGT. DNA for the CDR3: TGTGCCAGCAGTTACTCGACAGGGGGCCTTCAGTTCTTC. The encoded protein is CASSYSTGGLQFF.

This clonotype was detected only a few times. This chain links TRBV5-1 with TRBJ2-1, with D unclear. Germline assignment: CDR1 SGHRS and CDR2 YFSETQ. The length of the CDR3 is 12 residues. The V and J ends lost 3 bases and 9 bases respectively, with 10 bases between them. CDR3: CASSSKGSEQFF. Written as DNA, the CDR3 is TGCGCCAGCAGCTCCAAGGGTTCTGAGCAGTTCTTC.

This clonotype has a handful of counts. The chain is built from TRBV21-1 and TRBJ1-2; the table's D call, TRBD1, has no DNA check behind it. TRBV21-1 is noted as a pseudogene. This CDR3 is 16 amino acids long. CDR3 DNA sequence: TGTGCCAGCAGCAAACTTAGGACAGGGGGGTCATATGGCTACACCTTC. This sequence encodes CASSKLRTGGSYGYTF.

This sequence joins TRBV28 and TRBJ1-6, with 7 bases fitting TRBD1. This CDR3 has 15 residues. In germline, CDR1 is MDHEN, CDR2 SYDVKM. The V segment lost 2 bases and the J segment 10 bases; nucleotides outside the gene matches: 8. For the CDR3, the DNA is TGTGCCAGCAGTTTACGTGACAGGGAGGGCTCACCCCTCCACTTT. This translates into CASSLRDREGSPLHF.

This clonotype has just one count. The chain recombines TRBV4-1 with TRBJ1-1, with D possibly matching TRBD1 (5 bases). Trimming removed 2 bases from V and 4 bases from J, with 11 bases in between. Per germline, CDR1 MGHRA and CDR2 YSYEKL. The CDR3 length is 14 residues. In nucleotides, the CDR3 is TGCGCCAGCAGCCAATTCCCCGGGGCCACTGAAGCTTTCTTT. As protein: CASSQFPGATEAFF.